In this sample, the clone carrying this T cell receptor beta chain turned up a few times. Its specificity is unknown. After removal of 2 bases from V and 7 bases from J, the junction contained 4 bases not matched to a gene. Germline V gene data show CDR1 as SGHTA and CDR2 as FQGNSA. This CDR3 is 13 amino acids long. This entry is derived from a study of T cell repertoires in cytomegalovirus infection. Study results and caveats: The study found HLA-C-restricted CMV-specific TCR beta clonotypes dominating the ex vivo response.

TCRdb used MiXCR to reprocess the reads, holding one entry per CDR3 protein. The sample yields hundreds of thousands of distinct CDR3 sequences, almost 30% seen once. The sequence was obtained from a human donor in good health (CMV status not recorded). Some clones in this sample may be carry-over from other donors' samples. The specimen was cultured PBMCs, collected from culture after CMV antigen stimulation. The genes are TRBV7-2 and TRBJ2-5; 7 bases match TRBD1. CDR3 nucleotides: TGTGCCAGCAGCTTATTGAGACAGGGGACCCAGTACTTC. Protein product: CASSLLRQGTQYF. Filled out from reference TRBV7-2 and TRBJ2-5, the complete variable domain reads GAGVSQSPSNKVTEKGKDVELRCDPISGHTALYWYRQSLGQGLEFLIYFQGNSAPDKSGLPSDRFSAERTGGSVSTLTIQRTQQEDSAVYLCASSLLRQGTQYFGPGTRLLVL.